The clone carrying this TCR beta chain was observed a handful of times. What it binds is not known. The data were obtained in a study of T-cell memory formation after mild COVID-19. The CDR3 runs to 14 residues. V was pared by 5 bases and J by 6 bases, with 13 bases between. Overall study results and limits: CD8+ contracting clones occupied EMRA, while CD4+ ones occupied mainly CM and EM. A subset of responding clones appeared in pre-infection memory, suggesting cross-reactive memory joined.

5'RACE with constant-segment primers yielded barcoded, UMI-tagged TCR alpha and TCR beta cDNA libraries. Each CDR3 protein gets one entry after TCRdb re-called the 5' RACE reads with MiXCR. The repertoire holds 400,000 to 450,000 distinct CDR3 sequences, with roughly 18% as singletons. Material for sequencing was PBMCs or a T cell subset sorted from them (not recorded which). V usage is TRBV12-3 or TRBV12-4 and J usage is TRBJ2-2; TRBD1 or TRBD2 may be the D gene (6 bases each). This clonotype originated in a man between 18 and 29 years old who had mild COVID-19 (a few samples of this study predate the infection). Cell type and time point are not known. Here the CDR3 DNA reads TGTGCCAGCAGTAAAGACGGGGGCCCCGGGGAGCTGTTTTTT. It yields the protein CASSKDGGPGELFF.